Listed below are T cell receptor beta chains from one sample, sequenced in a study of blood T cell repertoires in COVID-19. TCRdb's copy holds only in-frame clones and misses some; the assay was immunoSEQ multiplex PCR. The sample shows 230,000 or so clones, roughly 89% of them seen only once. Input material: peripheral blood. The receptors were gathered from a woman aged 35 to 49 who had recovered from COVID-19. Each CDR3 is given with its conserved first and last residue. D genes are given only for firm matches. Clone size is stated in some rows and not others, as once, few, many or a class when expanded.

J | D | size | V | DNA | CDR3
TRBJ1-4 | TRBD1 | . | TRBV29-1 | TGCAGCGTTGAAGGGTTTGGGACAGGGTCTGAAAAACTGTTTTTT | CSVEGFGTGSEKLFF
TRBJ2-2 | . | . | TRBV19 | TGTGCCAGTACCATGGGAGAAGGTAACACCGGGGAGCTGTTTTTT | CASTMGEGNTGELFF
TRBJ1-2 | TRBD1 | . | TRBV5-1 | TGCGCCAGCAGCTTACCTACAGGGGATGGCTACACCTTC | CASSLPTGDGYTF
TRBJ1-1 | TRBD1 | once | TRBV2 | TGTGCCAGCAGCCCGGGACAGGGGGCTTCTTCCACTGAAGCTTTCTTT | CASSPGQGASSTEAFF
TRBJ2-3 | TRBD1 | . | TRBV25-1 | TGTGCCAGCAGGACAGGGGCCGTAGATACGCAGTATTTT | CASRTGAVDTQYF
TRBJ2-1 | TRBD1 | . | TRBV4-2 | TGTGCCAGCACCCAAACCTCCGGGACAGGGGGTCCGATCCTACCCTACAATGAGCAGTTCTTC | CASTQTSGTGGPILPYNEQFF
TRBJ2-3 | . | . | TRBV7-9 | TGTGCCAGCAGCCTCAAGCGGGTAGATTTGGGGGATACGCAGTATTTT | CASSLKRVDLGDTQYF
TRBJ1-1 | . | . | TRBV2 | TGTGCCAGCACCCCTTCGGGCGGGTACACTGAAGCTTTCTTT | CASTPSGGYTEAFF
TRBJ1-2 | . | . | TRBV19 | TGTGCCAGTAGTGGTGCGGGGTTGTCCGGTGGCTACACCTTC | CASSGAGLSGGYTF
TRBJ1-3 | . | once | TRBV4-1 | TGCGCCAGCAGCCAAGATTACCGGGTCGTCTCTGGAAACACCATATATTTT | CASSQDYRVVSGNTIYF
TRBJ1-2 | . | . | TRBV18 | TGTGCCAGCTCACCAAAGTACGAGGGCGCTACCACCTTC | CASSPKYEGATTF
TRBJ1-2 | . | . | TRBV2 | TGTGCCAGCAGTGAAGGCAGGGCGGCTGGCTACACCTTC | CASSEGRAAGYTF
TRBJ1-1 | . | . | TRBV11-2 | TGTGCCAGCAGCCTGGCGGAGGGGACGATGAACACTGAAGCTTTCTTT | CASSLAEGTMNTEAFF
TRBJ1-2 | . | . | TRBV4-3 | TGCGCCAGCAGCCAAGATTTATCGGACTCCACCTTTGGTGGCTACACCTTC | CASSQDLSDSTFGGYTF
TRBJ1-2 | TRBD1 | . | TRBV14 | TGTGCCAGCAGCCCCTTGGGACAGGGGGACTATGGCTACACCTTC | CASSPLGQGDYGYTF
TRBJ2-2 | TRBD1 | . | TRBV6-1 | TGTGCCAGCAGTGGATCCGGGACAGATGAAACCGGGGAGCTGTTTTTT | CASSGSGTDETGELFF
TRBJ2-4 | . | . | TRBV30 | TGTGCCTGGAGTTGGAGCGATCTAGCCAAAAACATTCAGTACTTC | CAWSWSDLAKNIQYF
TRBJ1-4 | TRBD1 | once | TRBV19 | TGTGCCAGTAGCCGATCCCCGGGACAGGGGGCAACTAATGAAAAACTGTTTTTT | CASSRSPGQGATNEKLFF
TRBJ2-5 | . | once | TRBV5-1 | TGCGCCAGCAGCGTCGGAACGGGCAGGGTTGAGACCCAGTACTTC | CASSVGTGRVETQYF
TRBJ1-1 | . | . | TRBV6-1 | TGTGCCAGCAGACAACAGGGTGACGGGGAAGCTTTCTTT | CASRQQGDGEAFF
TRBJ1-4 | . | . | TRBV28 | TGTGCCAGCAGTTTACGGTCTCGTCAACTGTTTTTT | CASSLRSRQLFF
TRBJ1-2 | . | once | TRBV6-2/TRBV6-3 | TGTGCCAGCAGTTCCCGGTCGCGGTTAGGCTACACCTTC | CASSSRSRLGYTF
TRBJ1-1 | . | once | TRBV6-5 | TGTGCCAGCAGTTACTCAGGCTCACAGGGAGCTTTCTTT | CASSYSGSQGAFF
TRBJ1-6 | . | . | TRBV2 | TGTGCCAGCAGTGAAGCGCTTAGGGGGAGTTCACCCCTCCACTTT | CASSEALRGSSPLHF
TRBJ2-3 | TRBD2 | once | TRBV7-2 | TGTGCCAGCAGCTTATTTTGGAGCGGGGGAGCCACAGATACGCAGTATTTT | CASSLFWSGGATDTQYF
TRBJ2-1 | . | . | TRBV6-5 | TGTGCCAGCAGTTACTCGATAGGGGCTGGGGAGCAGTTCTTC | CASSYSIGAGEQFF
TRBJ2-1 | TRBD2 | . | TRBV2 | TGTGCCAGCAGTGCGACTAGCGGTAACAATGAGCAGTTCTTC | CASSATSGNNEQFF
TRBJ2-7 | . | . | TRBV7-2 | TGTGCCAGCAGCTTAGGCGGTGGCACCAGTTACGAGCAGTACTTC | CASSLGGGTSYEQYF
TRBJ2-2 | . | . | TRBV15 | TGTGCCACCAGCAGGGAGGGCCAGGTCACCGGGGAGCTGTTTTTT | CATSREGQVTGELFF
TRBJ1-2 | TRBD1 | . | TRBV4-1 | TGCGCCAGCAGCCAAGAACGACAGGGGGCAGGTGGCTACACCTTC | CASSQERQGAGGYTF
TRBJ1-2 | . | . | TRBV5-1 | TGCGCCAGCAGCTTCGACAGAAACTATGGCTACACCTTC | CASSFDRNYGYTF
TRBJ1-4 | TRBD1 | . | TRBV19 | TGTGCCAGTAGTAAGGGACAGATTAATGAAAAACTGTTTTTT | CASSKGQINEKLFF
TRBJ1-5 | TRBD1 | . | TRBV7-9 | TGTGCCAGCAGCTACTCGACAGGGGCTCAGCCCCAGCATTTT | CASSYSTGAQPQHF
TRBJ2-3 | . | . | TRBV6-5 | TGTGCCAGCAGTTACCTCCGGCTAGCCGATACGCAGTATTTT | CASSYLRLADTQYF
TRBJ2-7 | . | . | TRBV5-1 | TGCGCCAGCAGCTCCCCCTCCGCCTACGAGCAGTACTTC | CASSSPSAYEQYF
TRBJ2-7 | TRBD1 | . | TRBV9 | TGTGCCAGCAGCGTTGACCCGGGACAGGGGGCTTACGAGCAGTACTTC | CASSVDPGQGAYEQYF
TRBJ2-7 | . | once | TRBV28 | TGTGCCAGCAGCGTGGACACGAGCTCCTACGAGCAGTACTTC | CASSVDTSSYEQYF
TRBJ2-1 | TRBD1 | once | TRBV19 | TGTGCCAGTAGTGTCGTTACAGGGGGCAATGAGCAGTTCTTC | CASSVVTGGNEQFF
TRBJ1-6 | . | few | TRBV3-1/TRBV3-2 | TGTGCCAGCAGCCAGGGAGGTTCTACGAATTCACCCCTCCACTTT | CASSQGGSTNSPLHF
TRBJ2-1 | . | . | TRBV30 | TGTGCCTGGAGTCTAATCAATGAGCAGTTCTTC | CAWSLINEQFF
TRBJ1-2 | . | . | TRBV11-2 | TGTGCCAGCAGCTCCCACAGCTACTATGGCTACACCTTC | CASSSHSYYGYTF
TRBJ2-3 | . | . | TRBV24-1 | TGTGCCACCAGCGGTCCTCCGGGTACGCAGTATTTT | CATSGPPGTQYF
TRBJ2-7 | TRBD2 | . | TRBV15 | TGTGCCACCAGCAGAGATAGTTCCCCTAGCGGGGGGAACTACGAGCAGTACTTC | CATSRDSSPSGGNYEQYF
TRBJ2-3 | TRBD1 | . | TRBV29-1 | TGCAGCGTTGTACTGGACAGGGGGATGACAGATACGCAGTATTTT | CSVVLDRGMTDTQYF
TRBJ2-3 | . | . | TRBV19 | TGTGCCAGTAGTATTCGAGGGGACTTCCCACCAGATACGCAGTATTTT | CASSIRGDFPPDTQYF
TRBJ1-5 | . | . | TRBV6-5 | TGTGCCAGCAAGATGACAGGACGGGGTCAGCCCCAGCATTTT | CASKMTGRGQPQHF
TRBJ2-5 | . | . | TRBV5-1 | TGCGCCAGCAGCTTCGCGGGGCAAGAGACCCAGTACTTC | CASSFAGQETQYF
TRBJ2-5 | . | . | TRBV27 | TGTGCCAGCAGTTCCCCGAGACTCGGAGGGGAGACCCAGTACTTC | CASSSPRLGGETQYF
TRBJ1-2 | . | . | TRBV18 | TGTGCCAGCTCTCCATCGGAGTATGGCTACACCTTC | CASSPSEYGYTF
TRBJ2-5 | . | . | TRBV7-2 | TGTGCCAGCAGACAGAGGGGCGGGGGCCTGTCAGGGACCCAGTACTTC | CASRQRGGGLSGTQYF
TRBJ1-2 | . | . | TRBV5-4 | TGTGCCAGCAGCCTGCGGGGGGGCGAGGGCTACACCTTC | CASSLRGGEGYTF
TRBJ2-1 | . | . | TRBV7-9 | TGTGCCAGCAGTGACGGTACAGGTTACAATGAGCAGTTCTTC | CASSDGTGYNEQFF
TRBJ2-7 | TRBD1 | . | TRBV4-1 | TGCGCCAGCAGCCTCCGACAGGGGGGGTACGAGCAGTACTTC | CASSLRQGGYEQYF
TRBJ2-1 | . | . | TRBV3-1/TRBV3-2 | TGTGCCAGCAGCCAAGAGGGCAGGACCTACAATGAGCAGTTCTTC | CASSQEGRTYNEQFF
TRBJ1-2 | TRBD1 | few | TRBV7-9 | TGTGCCAGCAGCTTATGGCAGGGGGCCGGCTACACCTTC | CASSLWQGAGYTF
TRBJ1-1 | . | . | TRBV4-1 | TGCGCCAGCAGCCCGGAGAGGGTGACTGAAGCTTTCTTT | CASSPERVTEAFF